This TCR beta chain derives from a study of T-cell memory formation after mild COVID-19. Study conclusions and caveats: Contracting clones from day 15 to 85 had balanced CD4/CD8; later expanders favoured CD4+.

MiXCR was run by TCRdb on the 5' RACE reads, yielding one entry per CDR3 protein. The table includes approximately 400,000 distinct CDR3 sequences, under 20% detected once. This clonotype was counted a few times. As yet, its antigen is unknown. The CDR3 extends over 17 amino acids. Between the trimmed V and J ends, which lost 3 bases and 2 bases, there was a span of 19 bases. Germline CDR1 is SEHNR and CDR2 is FQNEAQ (reference sequence). What was sequenced was PBMCs or a T cell subset sorted from them (not recorded which). This clonotype was obtained from a man between 18 and 29 years old who had mild COVID-19 (a few samples of this study predate the infection). Cell type and time point are not known. J is TRBJ2-5 and V is TRBV7-9; D possibly corresponds to TRBD2 (7 bases). This chain's CDR3 is CASSLTRAGALQETQYF. The CDR3, as DNA: TGTGCCAGCAGCTTGACTCGGGCGGGGGCCCTACAAGAGACCCAGTACTTC.